This entry describes one TCR beta chain. The germline gives CDR1 MNHEY, CDR2 SVGAGI. The V end lost 6 bases, the J end lost 6 bases, and 11 bases lay between the germline ends. The CDR3 extends over 13 amino acids. The entry originates in a study of blood T cell repertoires in COVID-19. Looking at the study overall: Both acute and convalescent COVID-19 samples were obtained from the United States, Italy and Spain. The cDNA or gDNA used as material had been derived from T cells, B-cell-depleted T cells, or PBMCs.

The authors' processing: Estimated nucleated cell counts came from reference gene primer amplification. Generated by immunoSEQ multiplex PCR, the TCRdb table keeps only in-frame clones and is missing some. For V, J and clone size, that table is used; D and trimming come from the DNA. The data hold under 40,000 clones, with approximately 90% observed a single time. This clonotype was obtained from a woman of 80 years or more with active or convalescent COVID-19. Sequenced sample: peripheral blood. This chain joins TRBV6-5 and TRBJ2-2, with unresolved D. CDR3 coding DNA: TGTGCCAGCAGCTCCACAGCCCCCGGGGAGCTGTTTTTT. It is translated as CASSSTAPGELFF.